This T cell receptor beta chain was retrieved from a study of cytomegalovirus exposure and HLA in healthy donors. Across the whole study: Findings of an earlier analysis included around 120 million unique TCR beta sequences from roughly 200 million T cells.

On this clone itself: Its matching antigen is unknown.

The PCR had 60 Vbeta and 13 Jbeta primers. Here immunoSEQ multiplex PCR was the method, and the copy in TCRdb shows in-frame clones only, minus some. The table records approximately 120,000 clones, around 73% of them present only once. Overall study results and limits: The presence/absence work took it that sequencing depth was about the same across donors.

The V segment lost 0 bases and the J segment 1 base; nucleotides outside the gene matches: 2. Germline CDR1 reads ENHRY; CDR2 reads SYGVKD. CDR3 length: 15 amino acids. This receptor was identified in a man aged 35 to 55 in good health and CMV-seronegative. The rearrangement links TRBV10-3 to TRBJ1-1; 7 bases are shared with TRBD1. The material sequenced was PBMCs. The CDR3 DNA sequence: TGTGCCATCAGTGAGTCAGGACAGGAGAACACTGAAGCTTTCTTT. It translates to CAISESGQENTEAFF.